Below are 4 T cell receptor beta chains sequenced from a single sample in a study of beta chain features in type 1 diabetes. The isolated RNA, all of it, was reverse transcribed, so expressed TCRB transcripts were what got sequenced. The data were produced by immunoSEQ multiplex PCR, yet TCRdb's version contains in-frame clones alone and is incomplete. The sample includes roughly 240,000 clones, about 71% of them seen just once. The sequenced sample consisted of naive CD4+ T cells from blood. The origin of the receptors is a man between 25 and 39 years old in good health.

This clone was seen a few times. CDR3 loop: CASRQGRSIQYF. The CDR3 coding sequence is TGTGCCAGCAGACAGGGACGGAGCATTCAGTACTTC. The chain employs TRBV28 and TRBJ2-4; weak D call: TRBD1 (6 bases). CDR3 length equals 12 residues. With 6 bases removed from V and 9 bases from J, the gap between germline ends came to 12 bases. Germline values: CDR1 MDHEN, CDR2 SYDVKM.

This chain joins TRBV28 and TRBJ2-5; D gene unclear. Germline V gene data show CDR1 as MDHEN and CDR2 as SYDVKM. This CDR3 has 11 amino acids. V was shortened by 7 bases and J by 5 bases, with 8 bases between the two germline ends. The CDR3 coding sequence is TGTGCCAGCACCCTCGGGGAGACCCAGTACTTC. This encodes CASTLGETQYF.

The chain links TRBV30 to TRBJ1-1, with D maybe TRBD1 (6 bases). Germline V gene data show CDR1 as GTSNPN and CDR2 as SVGIG (reference sequence). The CDR3 contains 14 residues. Trimming shortened V by 1 base and J by 1 base, and 10 bases separated the two germline ends. The CDR3 sequence: CAWSAGTRNTEAFF. CDR3 nucleotides: TGTGCCTGGAGTGCGGGGACACGGAACACTGAAGCTTTCTTT.

The chain uses TRBV9 and TRBJ2-4, with D possibly being TRBD2 (5 bases). V lost 0 bases and J 2 bases, leaving 6 bases between the germline ends. This CDR3 is 14 amino acids long. CDR1 is SGDLS, CDR2 YYNGEE, per germline. The CDR3 sequence: CASSVGGSKNIQYF. Written as DNA, the CDR3 is TGTGCCAGCAGCGTAGGAGGGTCCAAAAACATTCAGTACTTC. The variable domain in full, completed from reference TRBV9 and TRBJ2-4, reads DSGVTQTPKHLITATGQRVTLRCSPRSGDLSVYWYQQSLDQGLQFLIQYYNGEERAKGNILERFSAQQFPDLHSELNLSSLELGDSALYFCASSVGGSKNIQYFGAGTRLSVL.